The sequence of this T cell receptor beta chain was determined in a study of beta chain features in type 1 diabetes. As every portion of the isolated RNA was reverse transcribed, the sequencing read expressed TCRB transcripts. The assay was immunoSEQ multiplex PCR, and TCRdb's table has in-frame clones only and misses some. The sample includes 900,000 or so clones, roughly 15% of them seen just once. Regarding this clone: No antigen is known for it.

Study-level findings and limits: A pattern of fewer insertions and more deletions at VDJ junctions was seen in type 1 diabetes patients.

Trimming took off 4 bases at V and 2 bases at J, with 13 bases between the two ends. The CDR3 contains 14 residues. Germline loops: CDR1 SGHNT, CDR2 YYREEE (reference sequence). This TCR came from a woman under 30 in good health. Sample: naive CD4+ T cells from blood. J is TRBJ2-7 and V is TRBV5-4; TRBD1 is a possible D gene (5 bases). The CDR3 is CASSQDGHTYEQYF. CDR3 DNA sequence: TGTGCCAGCAGCCAAGATGGACACACCTACGAGCAGTACTTC. The full variable domain, in which reference TRBV5-4 and TRBJ2-7 provide the parts outside the CDR3, is ETGVTQSPTHLIKTRGQQVTLRCSSQSGHNTVSWYQQALGQGPQFIFQYYREEENGRGNFPPRFSGLQFPNYSSELNVNALELDDSALYLCASSQDGHTYEQYFGPGTRLTVT.